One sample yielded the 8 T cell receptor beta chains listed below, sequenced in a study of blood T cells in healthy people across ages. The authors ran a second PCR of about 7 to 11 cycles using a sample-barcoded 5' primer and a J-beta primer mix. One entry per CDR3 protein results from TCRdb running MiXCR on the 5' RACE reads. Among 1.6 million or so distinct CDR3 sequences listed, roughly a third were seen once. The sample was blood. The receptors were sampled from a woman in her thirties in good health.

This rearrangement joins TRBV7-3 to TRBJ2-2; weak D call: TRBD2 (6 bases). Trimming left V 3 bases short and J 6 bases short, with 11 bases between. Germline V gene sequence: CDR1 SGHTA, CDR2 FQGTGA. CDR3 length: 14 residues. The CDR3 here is CASSFGGGPGELFF. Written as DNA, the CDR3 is TGTGCCAGCAGCTTCGGGGGTGGCCCCGGGGAGCTGTTTTTT.

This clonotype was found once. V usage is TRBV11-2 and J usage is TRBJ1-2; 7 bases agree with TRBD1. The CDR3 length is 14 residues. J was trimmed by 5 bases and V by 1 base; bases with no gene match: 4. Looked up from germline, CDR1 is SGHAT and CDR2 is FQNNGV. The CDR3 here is CASSLAMTGYGYTF. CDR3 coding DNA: TGTGCCAGCAGCTTAGCTATGACAGGGTATGGCTACACCTTC.

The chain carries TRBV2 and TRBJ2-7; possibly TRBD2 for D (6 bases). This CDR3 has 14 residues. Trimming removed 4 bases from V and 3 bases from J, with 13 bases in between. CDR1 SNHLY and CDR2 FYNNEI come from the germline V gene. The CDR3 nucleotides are TGTGCCAGCAGTGCACCGACTAGATGCTACGAGCAGTACTTC. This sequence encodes CASSAPTRCYEQYF.

CDR3 sequence (DNA): TGTGCCAGCAGTTATGCGGCGAACACTGAAGCTTTCTTT. Its protein is CASSYAANTEAFF. The V call is TRBV27, the J call TRBJ1-1; no clear D. This CDR3 is built from 13 residues. V gave up 4 bases and J gave up 1 base, with 7 bases separating them. Germline values: CDR1 MNHEY, CDR2 SMNVEV (reference sequence).

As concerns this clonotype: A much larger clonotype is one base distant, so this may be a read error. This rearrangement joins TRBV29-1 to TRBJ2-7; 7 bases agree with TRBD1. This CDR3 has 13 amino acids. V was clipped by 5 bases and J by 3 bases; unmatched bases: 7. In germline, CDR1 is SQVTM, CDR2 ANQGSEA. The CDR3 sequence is CSVSLSGGYEQYF. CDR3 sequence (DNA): TGCAGCGTTAGTCTGTCAGGGGGCTACGAGCAGTACTTC.

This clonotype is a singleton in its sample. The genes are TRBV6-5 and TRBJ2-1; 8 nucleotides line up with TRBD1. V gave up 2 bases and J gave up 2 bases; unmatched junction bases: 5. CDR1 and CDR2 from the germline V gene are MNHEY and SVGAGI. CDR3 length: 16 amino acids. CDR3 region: CASSYLRQGTYNEQFF. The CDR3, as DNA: TGTGCCAGCAGTTACCTTAGACAGGGGACCTACAATGAGCAGTTCTTC.

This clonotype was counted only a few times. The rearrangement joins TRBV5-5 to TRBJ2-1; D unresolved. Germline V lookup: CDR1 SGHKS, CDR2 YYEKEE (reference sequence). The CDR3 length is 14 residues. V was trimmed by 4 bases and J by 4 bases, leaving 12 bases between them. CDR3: CASSQPDGYNEQFF. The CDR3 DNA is TGTGCCAGCAGCCAACCAGACGGTTACAATGAGCAGTTCTTC.

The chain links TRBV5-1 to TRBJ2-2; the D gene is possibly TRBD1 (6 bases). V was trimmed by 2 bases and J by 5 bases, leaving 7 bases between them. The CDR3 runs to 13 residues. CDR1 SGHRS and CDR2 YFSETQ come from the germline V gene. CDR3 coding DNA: TGCGCCAGCAGCTTCGGACAGACCGGGGAGCTGTTTTTT. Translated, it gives CASSFGQTGELFF. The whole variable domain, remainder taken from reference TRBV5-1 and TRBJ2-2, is KAGVTQTPRYLIKTRGQQVTLSCSPISGHRSVSWYQQTPGQGLQFLFEYFSETQRNKGNFPGRFSGRQFSNSRSEMNVSTLELGDSALYLCASSFGQTGELFFGEGSRLTVL.